Below, 2 T cell receptor beta chains from the same sample are listed, as sequenced in a study of control samples from healthy donors and cancer patients. The method was immunoSEQ multiplex PCR; TCRdb's version includes in-frame clones alone and lacks a portion of them. The data show approximately 100,000 clones, about four fifths seen once. The sequenced sample was blood. The source is a man in his 60s in good health.

The chain recombines TRBV5-6 with TRBJ1-1; no definite D call. Between the trimmed V and J ends, which lost 0 bases and 1 base, there was a span of 7 bases. This CDR3 has 14 amino acids. Germline CDR1 is SGHDT and CDR2 is YYEEEE. The CDR3 DNA is TGTGCCAGCAGCTTGGAACATGGGAACACTGAAGCTTTCTTT. Translation gives CASSLEHGNTEAFF.

This sequence joins TRBV11-2 and TRBJ1-2; D remains unclear. CDR3 size: 14 residues. Trimming left V 5 bases short and J 8 bases short, with 18 bases between. Germline CDR1 is SGHAT and CDR2 is FQNNGV. CDR3 nucleotides: TGTGCCAGCAGCCCCCAGACTAGCACCTTCGGCTACACCTTC. This encodes CASSPQTSTFGYTF. The full variable domain, completed using reference TRBV11-2 and TRBJ1-2, is EAGVAQSPRYKIIEKRQSVAFWCNPISGHATLYWYQQILGQGPKLLIQFQNNGVVDDSQLPKDRFSAERLKGVDSTLKIQPAKLEDSAVYLCASSPQTSTFGYTFGSGTRLTVV.